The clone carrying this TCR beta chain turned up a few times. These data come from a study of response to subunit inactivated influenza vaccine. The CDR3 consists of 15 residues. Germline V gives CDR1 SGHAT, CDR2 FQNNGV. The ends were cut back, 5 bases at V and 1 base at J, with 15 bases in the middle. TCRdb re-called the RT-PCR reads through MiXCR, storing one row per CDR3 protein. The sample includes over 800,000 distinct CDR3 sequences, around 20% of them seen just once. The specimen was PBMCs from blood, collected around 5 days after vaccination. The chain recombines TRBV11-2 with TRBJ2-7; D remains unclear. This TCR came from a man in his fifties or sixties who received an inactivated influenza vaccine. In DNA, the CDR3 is TGTGCCAGCAGCATACTTGCGGTAGCTTCCTACGAGCAGTACTTC. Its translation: CASSILAVASYEQYF.